The text below deals with one TCR beta chain. Its matching antigen is unknown. Investigators performed immunoSEQ version v3.0 at survey level. Each sample aimed for about 40,000-50,000 sequenced T-cell genomes. The assay was immunoSEQ multiplex PCR, and TCRdb's table has in-frame clones only and misses some. This table has 25,000 to 35,000 clones, around 85% appearing once. The ends lost 5 bases at V and 8 bases at J; junction bases unmatched: 8. There are 13 residues in the CDR3. The germline gives CDR1 SGHTA, CDR2 FQGTGA. These data belong to a study of long-term antiretroviral therapy in people with HIV. Findings and caveats of the study: Post-ART samples showed increased diversity that remained below transplant donor control levels. Data on ART adherence, viral resistance or therapy changes were unavailable.

The sequence derives from a man in his fifties with HIV. This specimen was unsorted PBMCs, taken approximately 5 years before starting antiretroviral therapy. The chain carries TRBV7-3 and TRBJ1-2; 7 nucleotides match TRBD1. In DNA form, the CDR3 reads TGTGCCAGCAGCGCCCGGACAGGCACAGGCTACACCTTC. Amino acids: CASSARTGTGYTF.